This T cell receptor (beta chain) was obtained from a study of somatic mutations in cytotoxic T cells in rheumatoid arthritis. Looking at the study overall: Selected T-cell populations stained with V beta antibodies were isolated by flow sorting to nearly 100% purity; these included V beta1+ cells subjected to TCRB sequencing. Study-level findings and limits: Unidentified antigens were the targets of the expanded CD8+ clones. The clonality of CD8+ T cells was not significantly different between rheumatoid arthritis patients and age-matched healthy controls. The study found CD8+ clonality increased with age in rheumatoid arthritis patients, not healthy controls.

Profiled with immunoSEQ multiplex PCR; TCRdb holds only in-frame clones, not every one. The repertoire holds almost 20,000 clones, with roughly 82% as singletons. The CDR3 spans 16 residues. Germline V gene lookup returns CDR1 SGDLS and CDR2 YYNGEE. Trimming removed 4 bases from V and 3 bases from J; junction bases left unmatched: 10. As to this clone: Its specificity is unknown.

V and J are TRBV9 and TRBJ2-1; 7 bases match TRBD2. Sequenced material: CD8+ T cells sorted from blood. This clonotype was obtained from a woman aged 50 to 65 in good health. CDR3 protein: CASSPPGGTDYNEQFF. The DNA of the CDR3 is TGTGCCAGCAGCCCCCCCGGGGGGACGGACTACAATGAGCAGTTCTTC. The whole variable domain, remainder taken from reference TRBV9 and TRBJ2-1, is DSGVTQTPKHLITATGQRVTLRCSPRSGDLSVYWYQQSLDQGLQFLIQYYNGEERAKGNILERFSAQQFPDLHSELNLSSLELGDSALYFCASSPPGGTDYNEQFFGPGTRLTVL.